This T cell receptor (beta chain) was captured by sequencing in a study of molecular identifiers for immune sequencing clone quantification. At the level of the study: Replicate RNA came from 20,000 or 100,000 naive CD8 cells and was split five ways, and four parts were sequenced.

Naive CD8 T cells underwent sorting with the CD8+CD4-CCR7+CD45RA+ definition. Points on this clonotype: Just one base apart from a much larger clone, this may be a read error.

TCRdb recomputed calls from the PCR reads with MiXCR, one row per CDR3 protein. The sample has some 320,000 distinct CDR3 sequences, roughly a quarter seen once. The germline V gene has CDR1 SQVTM and CDR2 ANQGSEA. The CDR3 totals 13 residues. The origin of this receptor is a human donor in good health. Some libraries in this study had Jurkat cell RNA spiked in. The sequencing input was naive CD8+ T cells from blood, with Jurkat cell RNA spiked in. Subset noted: FACS-sorted CD8+CD4-CCR7+CD45RA+ naive T cells. The chain is built from TRBV29-1 and TRBJ1-1; D remains unclear. CDR3 DNA: TGCGGCGTTTATGAGCTTGGGATGGCTGAAGCTTTCTTT. Translated, it gives CGVYELGMAEAFF.